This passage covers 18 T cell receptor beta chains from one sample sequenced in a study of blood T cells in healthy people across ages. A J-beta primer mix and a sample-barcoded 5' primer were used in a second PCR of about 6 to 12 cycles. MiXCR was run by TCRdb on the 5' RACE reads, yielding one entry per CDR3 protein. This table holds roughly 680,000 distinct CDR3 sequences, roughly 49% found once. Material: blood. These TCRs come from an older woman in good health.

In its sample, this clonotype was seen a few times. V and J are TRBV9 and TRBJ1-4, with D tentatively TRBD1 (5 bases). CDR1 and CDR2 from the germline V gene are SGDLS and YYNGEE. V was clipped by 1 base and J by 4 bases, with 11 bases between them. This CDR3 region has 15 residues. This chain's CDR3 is CASSVSGTDNEKLFF. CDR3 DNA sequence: TGTGCCAGCAGCGTATCCGGGACGGATAATGAAAAACTGTTTTTT.

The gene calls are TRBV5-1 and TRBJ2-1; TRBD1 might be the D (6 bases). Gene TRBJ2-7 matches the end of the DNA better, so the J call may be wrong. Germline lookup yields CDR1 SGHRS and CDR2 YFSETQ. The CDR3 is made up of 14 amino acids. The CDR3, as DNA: TGCGCCAGCAGCTCGACGACAAGGGACAATGAGCAGTACTTC. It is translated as CASSSTTRDNEQYF.

This CDR3 reads CASSEMGGEGEPQHF. CDR3 bases: TGTGCCAGCAGTGAAATGGGGGGCGAAGGGGAGCCCCAGCATTTT. This sequence joins TRBV6-1 and TRBJ1-5; tentative D call: TRBD1 (6 bases). The length of the CDR3 is 15 residues. The germline CDR1 and CDR2 sequences are MNHNS and SASEGT. V shed 2 bases and J shed 8 bases, with 16 bases lying between them.

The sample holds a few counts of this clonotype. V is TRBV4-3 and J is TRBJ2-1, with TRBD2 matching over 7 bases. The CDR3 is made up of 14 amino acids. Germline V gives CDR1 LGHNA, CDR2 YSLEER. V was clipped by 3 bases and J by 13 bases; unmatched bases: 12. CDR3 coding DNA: TGCGCCAGCAGCCAGGGAAGCGGGACCCCAGGTCAGTTCTTC. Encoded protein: CASSQGSGTPGQFF.

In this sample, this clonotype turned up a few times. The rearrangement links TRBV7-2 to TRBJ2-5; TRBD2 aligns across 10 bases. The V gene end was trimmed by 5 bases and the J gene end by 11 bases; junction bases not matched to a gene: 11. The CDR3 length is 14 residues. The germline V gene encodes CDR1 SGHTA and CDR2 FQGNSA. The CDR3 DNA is TGTGCCAGCAGCCGTTACCTAGCGGGAGACCCGCAGTACTTC. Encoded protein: CASSRYLAGDPQYF.

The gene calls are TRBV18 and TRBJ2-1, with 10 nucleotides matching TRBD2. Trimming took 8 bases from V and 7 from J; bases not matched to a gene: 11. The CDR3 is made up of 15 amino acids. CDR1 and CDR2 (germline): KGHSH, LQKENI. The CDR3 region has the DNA TGTGCCAGCCAACCTCTAGCGGGAGCTTATAATGAGCAGTTCTTC. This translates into CASQPLAGAYNEQFF.

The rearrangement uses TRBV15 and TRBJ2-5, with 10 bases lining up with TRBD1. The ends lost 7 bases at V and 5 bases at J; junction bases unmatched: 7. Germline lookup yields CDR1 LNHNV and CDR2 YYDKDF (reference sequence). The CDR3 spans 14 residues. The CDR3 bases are TGTGCCACCAACCCCGGGACAGGGGTCGAGACCCAGTACTTC. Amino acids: CATNPGTGVETQYF.

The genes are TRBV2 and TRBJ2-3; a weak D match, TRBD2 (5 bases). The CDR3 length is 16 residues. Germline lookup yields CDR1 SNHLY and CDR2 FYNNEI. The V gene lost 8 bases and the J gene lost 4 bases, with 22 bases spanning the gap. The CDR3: CASGRAVPTSPDTQYF. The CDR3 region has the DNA TGTGCCAGCGGAAGAGCGGTGCCAACATCTCCAGATACGCAGTATTTT.

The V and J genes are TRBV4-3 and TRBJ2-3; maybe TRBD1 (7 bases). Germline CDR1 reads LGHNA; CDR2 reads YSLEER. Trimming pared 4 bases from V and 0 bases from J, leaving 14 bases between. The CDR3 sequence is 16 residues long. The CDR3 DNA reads TGCGCCAGCAGCCCCAGGGGGGCCACTAGCACAGATACGCAGTATTTT. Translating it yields CASSPRGATSTDTQYF.

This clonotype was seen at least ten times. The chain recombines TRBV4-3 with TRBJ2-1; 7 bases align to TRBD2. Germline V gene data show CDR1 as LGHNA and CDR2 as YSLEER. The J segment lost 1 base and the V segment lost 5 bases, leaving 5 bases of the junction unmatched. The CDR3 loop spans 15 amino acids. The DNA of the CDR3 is TGCGCCAGCAGCAGACTAGCTTCGTCCTACAATGAGCAGTTCTTC. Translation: CASSRLASSYNEQFF.

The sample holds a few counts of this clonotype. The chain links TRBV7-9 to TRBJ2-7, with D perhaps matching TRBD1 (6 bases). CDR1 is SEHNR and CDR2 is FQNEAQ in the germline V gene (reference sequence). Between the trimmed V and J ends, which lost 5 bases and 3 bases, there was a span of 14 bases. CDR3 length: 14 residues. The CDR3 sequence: CASSPGVSVYEQYF. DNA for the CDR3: TGTGCCAGCAGCCCAGGGGTCTCTGTCTACGAGCAGTACTTC. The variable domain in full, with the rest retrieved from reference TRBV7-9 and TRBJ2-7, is DTGVSQNPRHKITKRGQNVTFRCDPISEHNRLYWYRQTLGQGPEFLTYFQNEAQLEKSRLLSDRFSAERPKGSFSTLEIQRTEQGDSAMYLCASSPGVSVYEQYFGPGTRLTVT.

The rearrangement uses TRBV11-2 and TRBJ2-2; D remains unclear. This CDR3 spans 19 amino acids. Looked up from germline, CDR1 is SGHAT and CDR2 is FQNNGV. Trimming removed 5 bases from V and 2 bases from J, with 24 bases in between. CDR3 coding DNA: TGTGCCAGCAGCCCAACCGTGGGTGGTGGGCGAGATAACACCGGGGAGCTGTTTTTT. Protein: CASSPTVGGGRDNTGELFF.

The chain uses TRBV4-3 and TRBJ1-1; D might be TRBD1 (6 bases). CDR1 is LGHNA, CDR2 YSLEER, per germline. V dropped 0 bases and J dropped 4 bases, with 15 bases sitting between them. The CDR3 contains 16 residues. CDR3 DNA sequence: TGCGCCAGCAGCCAAGATGGGGGCTCGGGTGGCACTGAAGCTTTCTTT. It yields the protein CASSQDGGSGGTEAFF.

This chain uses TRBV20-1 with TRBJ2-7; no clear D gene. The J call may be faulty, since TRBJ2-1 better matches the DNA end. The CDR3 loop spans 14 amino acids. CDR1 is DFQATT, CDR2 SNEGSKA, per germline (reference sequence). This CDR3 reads CSPSGGTYSYEQFF. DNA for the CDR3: TGCAGTCCCTCAGGCGGTACCTACTCCTACGAGCAGTTCTTC.

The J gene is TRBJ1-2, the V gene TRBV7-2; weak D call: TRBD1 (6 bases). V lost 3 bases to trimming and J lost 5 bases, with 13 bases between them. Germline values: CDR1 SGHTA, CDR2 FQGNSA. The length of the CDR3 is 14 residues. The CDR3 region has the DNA TGTGCCAGCAGCTTTGGGCAGGGGTTGTATGGCTACACCTTC. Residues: CASSFGQGLYGYTF.

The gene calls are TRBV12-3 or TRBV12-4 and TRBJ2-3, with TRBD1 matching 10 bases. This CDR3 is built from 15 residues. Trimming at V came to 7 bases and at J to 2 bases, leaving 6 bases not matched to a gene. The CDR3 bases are TGTGCCAGCACCCTGGGACAGGGGCCCACAGATACGCAGTATTTT. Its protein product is CASTLGQGPTDTQYF.

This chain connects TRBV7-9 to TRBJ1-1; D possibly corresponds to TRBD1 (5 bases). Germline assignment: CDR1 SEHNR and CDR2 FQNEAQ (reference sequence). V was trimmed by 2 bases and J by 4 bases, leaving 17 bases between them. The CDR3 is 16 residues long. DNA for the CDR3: TGTGCCAGCAGCTTAACGGGGGAATCGAGGGCCACTGAAGCTTTCTTT. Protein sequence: CASSLTGESRATEAFF.

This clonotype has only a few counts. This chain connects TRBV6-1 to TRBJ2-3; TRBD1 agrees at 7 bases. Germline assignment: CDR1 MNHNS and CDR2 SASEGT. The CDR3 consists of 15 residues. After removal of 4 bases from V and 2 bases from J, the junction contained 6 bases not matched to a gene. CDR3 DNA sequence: TGTGCCAGCAGTGGCCACAGGGGAAACACAGATACGCAGTATTTT. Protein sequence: CASSGHRGNTDTQYF.